Sequencing of this TCR beta chain was carried out in a study of OX40 agonist ivuxolimab in advanced cancers. Study-wide points: At 0.1 to 3.0 mg/kg, clonal expansion of CD4+ and CD8+ blood T cells had occurred by week 6.

Worth noting for this clone: The antigen is undetermined.

The assay was immunoSEQ multiplex PCR, and TCRdb's table has in-frame clones only and misses some. The repertoire consists of 55,000 to 65,000 clones, with around 84% occurring once and the leading ten covering 3.5% to 4%. Sequencing was performed on CD4+ or CD8+ T cells sorted from blood, taken in a trial of the OX40 agonist ivuxolimab. The source is an adult with an advanced solid tumor such as melanoma, head and neck, liver or kidney cancer.

CDR3 region: CASSPDSGMNTGELFF. In DNA, the CDR3 is TGTGCCAGCAGCCCCGATAGCGGAATGAACACCGGGGAGCTGTTTTTT. The rearrangement joins TRBV7-6 to TRBJ2-2; D perhaps matches TRBD2 (6 bases). Between the trimmed V and J ends, which lost 5 bases and 1 base, there was a span of 14 bases. The germline V gene encodes CDR1 SGHVS and CDR2 FNYEAQ. This CDR3 region has 16 residues.